This is a list of T cell receptor beta chains from one sample in a study of T cells after yellow fever vaccination. TCRdb re-called the 5' RACE reads through MiXCR, storing one row per CDR3 protein. The data hold 78,000 or so distinct CDR3 sequences, with around 7.9% observed a single time. The starting material was CD8+ T cells sorted from PBMCs, obtained around 10 days after the first yellow fever vaccination. The receptors here all came from a man between 18 and 35 years old who received the YFV17D yellow fever vaccine. Each CDR3 is given with its conserved first and last residue. Fields, in order: CDR3 protein, CDR3 DNA, J gene, V gene, clone size, D gene. The D gene is left open where the match is weak. Only part of the rows carry a size: once, few, many, or a class if the clone is expanded.

CAISESAGTLSYEQYF TGTGCCATCAGTGAGTCCGCCGGGACGCTCTCCTACGAGCAGTACTTC TRBJ2-7 TRBV10-3 . .
CASSVTGGNTEAFF TGTGCCAGCAGCGTTACAGGGGGTAACACTGAAGCTTTCTTT TRBJ1-1 TRBV6-2/TRBV6-3 few TRBD1
CASSSTGTGDEQYF TGTGCCAGCAGCAGTACCGGGACAGGGGACGAGCAGTACTTC TRBJ2-7 TRBV9 . TRBD1
CASSLGTDYNEQFF TGTGCCAGCAGTTTAGGGACTGATTACAATGAGCAGTTCTTC TRBJ2-1 TRBV12-3/TRBV12-4 many .
CASSVGLAGGPQETQYF TGTGCCAGCAGCGTCGGACTAGCGGGGGGGCCTCAAGAGACCCAGTACTTC TRBJ2-5 TRBV9 few TRBD2
CASRRQNLYNSPLHF TGTGCCAGCCGCCGACAGAACCTCTATAATTCACCCCTCCACTTT TRBJ1-6 TRBV6-2/TRBV6-3 few .
CASSPGAGSTDTQYF TGTGCCAGCAGCCCAGGGGCGGGCAGTACAGATACGCAGTATTTT TRBJ2-3 TRBV11-2 . .
CASSVGTNTEAFF TGTGCCAGCAGCGTAGGGACTAACACTGAAGCTTTCTTT TRBJ1-1 TRBV9 many .
CASSFPPDGNEQFF TGTGCCAGCAGTTTCCCTCCCGACGGCAATGAGCAGTTCTTC TRBJ2-1 TRBV12-3/TRBV12-4 many .
CASTSPGTALGGYTF TGTGCCAGTACTTCGCCCGGGACAGCTTTAGGAGGCTACACCTTC TRBJ1-2 TRBV19 . TRBD1
CASSPRIRQGLPGNQPQHF TGTGCCAGCAGCCCACGAATCCGACAGGGCCTTCCGGGCAATCAGCCCCAGCATTTT TRBJ1-5 TRBV6-1 few TRBD1
CASRRVTGDDEQYF TGTGCCAGCAGGCGGGTGACAGGGGACGACGAGCAGTACTTC TRBJ2-7 TRBV7-8 many TRBD1
CSANHVSPQGSEQFF TGCAGTGCTAACCACGTTTCCCCCCAGGGGAGTGAGCAGTTCTTC TRBJ2-1 TRBV20-1 many .
CASSLGDTPNYGYTF TGCGCCAGCAGCCTCGGGGACACGCCGAACTATGGCTACACCTTC TRBJ1-2 TRBV4-3 few .
CSARDTDRELNTIYF TGCAGTGCTAGAGATACGGACAGGGAGCTGAACACCATATATTTT TRBJ1-3 TRBV20-1 many TRBD1
CASSRNLAAGLRETQYF TGTGCCAGCAGCCGAAATTTGGCAGCGGGGCTTCGAGAGACCCAGTACTTC TRBJ2-5 TRBV5-6 many TRBD2
CASSFRDPEAFF TGTGCCAGCAGCTTCAGGGACCCTGAAGCTTTCTTT TRBJ1-1 TRBV7-2 many .
CASRLDDIQYF TGTGCCAGCAGACTTGACGACATTCAGTACTTC TRBJ2-4 TRBV3-1 many .
CASSKTDGELFF TGTGCCAGCAGCAAGACAGACGGGGAGCTGTTTTTT TRBJ2-2 TRBV7-9 few .
CASSQVSGAGGTDTQYF TGCGCCAGCAGCCAAGTTTCGGGGGCCGGCGGCACAGATACGCAGTATTTT TRBJ2-3 TRBV4-3 many .
CASSLTRTGALGNPDTQYF TGTGCCAGCAGCTTAACTCGTACAGGGGCTCTAGGGAACCCAGATACGCAGTATTTT TRBJ2-3 TRBV11-2 many TRBD1
CAWTSGGGNTDTQYF TGTGCCTGGACTTCGGGTGGCGGCAACACAGATACGCAGTATTTT TRBJ2-3 TRBV30 . .
CASSVGFGVDEAFF TGTGCCAGCAGCGTAGGGTTTGGGGTCGATGAGGCTTTCTTT TRBJ1-1 TRBV9 . .
CASSHPSYEQYF TGTGCCAGCAGCCACCCCTCCTACGAGCAGTACTTC TRBJ2-7 TRBV7-2 many .
CASSHMRVTGDTEAFF TGTGCCAGCAGCCATATGAGGGTGACCGGGGACACTGAAGCTTTCTTT TRBJ1-1 TRBV7-9 . .
CASSYRGPNTEAFF TGTGCCAGCAGTTACCGGGGACCGAACACTGAAGCTTTCTTT TRBJ1-1 TRBV6-5 many .
CASSEGSYEQYF TGCGCCAGCAGCGAGGGTTCCTACGAGCAGTACTTC TRBJ2-7 TRBV5-1 many .
CSVSLTGDKTPTEAFF TGCAGCGTTTCTTTGACAGGGGACAAAACCCCCACTGAAGCTTTCTTT TRBJ1-1 TRBV29-1 many TRBD1
CASNTYPVNEQFF TGTGCCAGCAACACCTACCCCGTCAATGAGCAGTTCTTC TRBJ2-1 TRBV5-5 many .
CASSTIRASNSPLHF TGTGCCAGCAGTACTATCCGGGCCTCTAATTCACCCCTCCACTTT TRBJ1-6 TRBV6-2/TRBV6-3 many .
CASSYPGQGYSTYEQYF TGTGCCAGCAGTTACCCGGGACAGGGGTACTCAACCTACGAGCAGTACTTC TRBJ2-7 TRBV6-2/TRBV6-3 many TRBD1
CASSEGRGAGPNVLTF TGTGCCAGCAGTGAAGGTCGGGGGGCGGGGCCCAACGTCCTGACTTTC TRBJ2-6 TRBV2 once .